The entry below gives a single TCR beta chain sequence along with its context. These data originate in a study of blood T cell repertoires in COVID-19. The data were produced by immunoSEQ multiplex PCR, yet TCRdb's version contains in-frame clones alone and is incomplete. The profile covers about 120,000 clones, with approximately 85% appearing a single time and roughly 17% taken by the ten largest. V gave up 3 bases and J gave up 1 base, with 13 bases separating them. Germline V gives CDR1 MNHNS, CDR2 SASEGT. CDR3 length: 16 residues. Sequenced input: peripheral blood. The V and J genes are TRBV6-1 and TRBJ1-5, with TRBD1 as a possible D gene (5 bases). The TCR sequence derives from a man aged 25 to 45 with COVID-19, enrolled during active disease. The CDR3 sequence: CASSDGGGWSNQPQHF. CDR3 DNA sequence: TGTGCCAGCAGTGATGGGGGGGGATGGAGCAATCAGCCCCAGCATTTT.